The entry below describes one T cell receptor beta chain. The germline V gene encodes CDR1 SGDLS and CDR2 YYNGEE. The junction had 7 bases not matched to a gene; V was cut back by 4 bases and J by 2 bases. CDR3 length: 15 residues. The data belong to a study of cytomegalovirus exposure and HLA in healthy donors. PCR involved 60 Vbeta and 13 Jbeta primers. The method was immunoSEQ multiplex PCR; TCRdb's version includes in-frame clones alone and lacks a portion of them. This sample has approximately 200,000 clones, with roughly 77% found just once. The V and J genes are TRBV9 and TRBJ1-1; TRBD1 agrees at 8 bases. This TCR was recovered from a young man in good health and CMV-seropositive. The sequencing sample was made of PBMCs. CDR3 in amino acids: CASSPQGAPNTEAFF. The CDR3 region has the DNA TGTGCCAGCAGCCCGCAGGGGGCCCCTAACACTGAAGCTTTCTTT.